This T cell receptor (beta chain) was sequenced in a study of blood T cells in healthy people across ages. CDR1 MNHEY and CDR2 SMNVEV come from the germline V gene (reference sequence). This CDR3 has 15 residues. Each donor gave approximately 9.7 milliliters of peripheral blood. A minimum of 7 million PBMCs was isolated per sample. In its sample, this clonotype was seen a few times. Its specificity is not known. The junction shows a germline mismatch at one end, possibly a read error. Study outcomes and limitations: For the donors, CMV status was unknown and possibly confounded expanded clonotype changes.

With a J-beta primer mix and a sample-barcoded 5' primer, a second PCR ran 7 to 11 cycles. MiXCR, applied by TCRdb to the 5' RACE reads, yields one record per CDR3 protein. The profile covers 600,000 to 850,000 distinct CDR3 sequences, with roughly 25% appearing a single time and 9% to 9.5% taken by the ten largest. This sample was also put to use in a study of T cells of mothers and their children. That source adds: Over 9.5 million reads per mother and some 3 million per child were obtained.

The gene calls are TRBV27 and TRBJ1-2; possibly TRBD1 for D (5 bases). The receptor was isolated from a boy aged 5-17 years in good health. Sequencing input: blood. This CDR3 reads CASSPTQGMGYGYSF. The CDR3 DNA is TGTGCCAGCAGTCCTACTCAGGGAATGGGGTATGGCTACTCCTTC.